These T cell receptor beta chains were read from a single sample in a study of CD4 T cell repertoires in COVID-19. Using immunoSEQ multiplex PCR, the repertoire was profiled, and TCRdb retains in-frame clones only, with some absent. Of approximately 75,000 clones in the sample, around four fifths are singletons; the top ten hold approximately 0.6%. Specimen: CD4+ T cells from peripheral blood, collected after recovery from COVID-19. The receptors were sampled from a human donor who had COVID-19. Both conserved end residues are part of each CDR3. A D gene is named only where the DNA matches it firmly. Not every row has a clone size; where given, it reads once, few, many or a size class.

v_gene	abundance	len	d_gene	j_gene	CDR3nt	CDR3aa
TRBV27	once	14	-	TRBJ2-7	TGTGCCAGCAGCACTAACCAGGGTCCCTACGAGCAGTACTTC	CASSTNQGPYEQYF
TRBV19	-	17	TRBD2	TRBJ2-7	TGTGCCAGTAGTATCCGACCCGGACTAGCGGTACCCTACGAGCAGTACTTC	CASSIRPGLAVPYEQYF
TRBV12-3/TRBV12-4	few	13	-	TRBJ2-1	TGTGCCAGCAGTTCGTCAGCCGACAATGAGCAGTTCTTC	CASSSSADNEQFF
TRBV5-1	few	13	-	TRBJ2-3	TGCGCCAGCAGCCCGGGGAGCACAGATACGCAGTATTTT	CASSPGSTDTQYF
TRBV3-1/TRBV3-2	once	15	-	TRBJ2-3	TGTGCCAGCAGCCAGACAGGGACTGGCACAGATACGCAGTATTTT	CASSQTGTGTDTQYF
TRBV18	-	13	-	TRBJ2-3	TGTGCCAGCTCACCACCAGGGATTGATACGCAGTATTTT	CASSPPGIDTQYF
TRBV13	-	16	TRBD1	TRBJ2-1	TGTGCCAGCAGCTTGCTGGGACAGGGGGGGTACAATGAGCAGTTCTTC	CASSLLGQGGYNEQFF
TRBV24-1	-	17	TRBD1	TRBJ2-6	TGTGCCACCAGTGAGGGGACAGGGCGACCAGGGGCCAACGTCCTGACTTTC	CATSEGTGRPGANVLTF
TRBV7-9	few	14	TRBD2	TRBJ2-5	TGTGCCAGCAGCCGGCCGCTAGCGGAAGAGACCCAGTACTTC	CASSRPLAEETQYF
TRBV7-9	-	12	-	TRBJ1-5	TGTGCCAGCAGCTTAGGTGAGCAGCCCCAGCATTTT	CASSLGEQPQHF
TRBV19	-	16	-	TRBJ2-5	TGTGCCAGTAGTGCTTGGGGGGTAGATCAGCAAGAGACCCAGTACTTC	CASSAWGVDQQETQYF
TRBV6-5	-	13	-	TRBJ1-1	TGTGCCAGCACCGGACAGATGAACACTGAAGCTTTCTTT	CASTGQMNTEAFF
TRBV6-5	once	14	TRBD1	TRBJ2-1	TGTGCCAGCAGTAAAAATCGACAGGGTGGTGAGCAGTTCTTC	CASSKNRQGGEQFF
TRBV2	-	15	TRBD2	TRBJ2-5	TGTGCCAGCACCCAAAGGGAGGGATTACAAGAGACCCAGTACTTC	CASTQREGLQETQYF
TRBV20-1	-	11	-	TRBJ2-3	TGCAGTGCTAGAGCGACAGATACGCAGTATTTT	CSARATDTQYF
TRBV19	-	15	-	TRBJ2-6	TGTGCCAGTAGTACAGGGACCTCTGGGGCCAACGTCCTGACTTTC	CASSTGTSGANVLTF
TRBV6-5	-	13	TRBD1	TRBJ1-4	TGTGCCAGCAAGGAACAGGGGTTTGAAAAACTGTTTTTT	CASKEQGFEKLFF
TRBV6-4	once	13	-	TRBJ1-2	TGTGCCAGCAGTACAGGACCGGGCTATGGCTACACCTTC	CASSTGPGYGYTF
TRBV9	-	16	-	TRBJ2-1	TGTGCCAGCAGCGTAGGTGGGGGGGCTTACTACAATGAGCAGTTCTTC	CASSVGGGAYYNEQFF
TRBV7-2	-	13	TRBD1	TRBJ1-1	TGTGCCAGCAGCTTAGGATCGGACAGGGCGGCTTTCTTT	CASSLGSDRAAFF
TRBV7-9	-	14	-	TRBJ1-2	TGTGCCAGCAGCTTAGCGGGGGAGATCTATGGCTACACCTTC	CASSLAGEIYGYTF
TRBV7-9	-	14	-	TRBJ1-2	TGTGCCAGCAGCCCCCAGCGGGCCGGCTATGGCTACACCTTC	CASSPQRAGYGYTF
TRBV5-1	-	16	TRBD2	TRBJ2-1	TGCGCCAGCAGCTTGGCGGGTAGCGGGAGTTGGGATGAGCAGTTCTTC	CASSLAGSGSWDEQFF
TRBV2	few	15	-	TRBJ1-4	TGTGCCAGCAGTGGGAACGGGCGAGGCGTTGAAAAACTGTTTTTT	CASSGNGRGVEKLFF
TRBV4-2	once	15	TRBD2	TRBJ2-1	TGTGCCAGCAGCCAAGAGGAATGGGGGGGTGGTGAGCAGTTCTTC	CASSQEEWGGGEQFF
TRBV4-1	once	16	-	TRBJ1-1	TGCGCCAGCAGCCCAAGAAAGGGACCGCCGACAGGTGAAGCTTTCTTT	CASSPRKGPPTGEAFF
TRBV30	-	12	TRBD1	TRBJ2-3	TGTGCCTGGAGTGACAGGGGAGATACGCAGTATTTT	CAWSDRGDTQYF
TRBV6-5	-	15	TRBD2	TRBJ2-1	TGTGCCAGCAGTTACAAGCTAGCGGGATTCAATGAGCAGTTCTTC	CASSYKLAGFNEQFF
TRBV5-4	-	16	-	TRBJ2-2	TGTGCCAGCAGCCCAGGCGGAACTACCCCCGCCGGGGAGCTGTTTTTT	CASSPGGTTPAGELFF
TRBV5-4	-	15	TRBD2	TRBJ2-1	TGTGCCAGCAGCTTGGGCGGGAGCTCCTACAATGAGCAGTTCTTC	CASSLGGSSYNEQFF
TRBV28	-	16	-	TRBJ1-2	TGTGCCAGCAGTTCCCCGACCGGCAGTATTAACTATGGCTACACCTTC	CASSSPTGSINYGYTF
TRBV5-5	-	18	TRBD1	TRBJ2-6	TGTGCCAGCAGCTTGAGCAGCAGGGGGCTTTCTGGGGCCAACGTCCTGACTTTC	CASSLSSRGLSGANVLTF
TRBV29-1	-	11	-	TRBJ1-3	TGCAGCGTTAACCCTGGAAACACCATATATTTT	CSVNPGNTIYF
TRBV11-2	once	16	-	TRBJ2-4	TGTGCCAGCAGCTCGTCGACAGTTCTAGCCAAAAACATTCAGTACTTC	CASSSSTVLAKNIQYF
TRBV7-2	-	17	TRBD2	TRBJ2-3	TGTGCCAGCAGTACCGGGACTAGCGGGAGACACTACGATACGCAGTATTTT	CASSTGTSGRHYDTQYF
TRBV6-2/TRBV6-3	few	12	-	TRBJ2-7	TGTGCCAGCAGTTACCTAGGCGAGTTGCAGTACTTC	CASSYLGELQYF
TRBV30	-	11	-	TRBJ1-3	TGTGCCTGGTCATCTCGCGGCACCATATATTTT	CAWSSRGTIYF
TRBV27	-	13	-	TRBJ2-7	TGTGCCAGCAGCCCTGGGCAGGTCTACGAGCAGTACTTC	CASSPGQVYEQYF
TRBV9	-	16	TRBD2	TRBJ2-3	TGTGCCAGCAGCGTTATAACGGGGGGTGGTGCAGATACGCAGTATTTT	CASSVITGGGADTQYF
TRBV19	-	13	-	TRBJ2-7	TGTGCCAGTAGTAGGTTAGGGCTCAACGAGCAGTACTTC	CASSRLGLNEQYF
TRBV7-8	-	11	-	TRBJ2-5	TGTGCCAGCACCAGACAAGAGACCCAGTACTTC	CASTRQETQYF
TRBV6-5	-	15	-	TRBJ2-7	TGTGCCAGCAGTTACTCGGCGCGGCCCTCCTACGAGCAGTACTTC	CASSYSARPSYEQYF
TRBV3-1/TRBV3-2	-	13	TRBD1	TRBJ1-1	TGTGCCAGCAGCCCAGGGGGGGCCACTGAAGCTTTCTTT	CASSPGGATEAFF
TRBV19	-	14	TRBD1	TRBJ1-4	TGTGCCAGTAACGACAGGGGTATATCTGAAAAACTGTTTTTT	CASNDRGISEKLFF
TRBV28	-	13	-	TRBJ1-2	TGTGCCAGCAGTTTCTCGGCTTCTTTTGGCTACACCTTC	CASSFSASFGYTF
TRBV6-6	few	13	-	TRBJ1-1	TGTGCCAGCAGCCTTGACCCACGGACGGAAGCTTTCTTT	CASSLDPRTEAFF
TRBV5-5	-	16	TRBD1	TRBJ2-2	TGTGCCAGCAGCCTGACAGGGGGCGTTGAAGCCGGGGAGCTGTTTTTT	CASSLTGGVEAGELFF
TRBV3-1/TRBV3-2	-	12	-	TRBJ1-2	TGTGCCAGCAGCCAAGCGGGGGGAGGCTACACCTTC	CASSQAGGGYTF